This T cell receptor (beta chain) was captured by sequencing in a study of T cells after yellow fever vaccination. Production of TCR cDNA was by 5'RACE template switching, which also added a universal primer site and UMIs. Each CDR3 protein gets one entry after TCRdb re-called the 5' RACE reads with MiXCR. The data show some 150,000 distinct CDR3 sequences, approximately 10% seen once. This clonotype was counted only a few times. This sequence originates from a man between 18 and 35 years old who received the YFV17D yellow fever vaccine. The sequences come from CD8+ T cells sorted from PBMCs, collected 15 days after the yellow fever booster vaccination.

CDR3 nucleotides: TGCGCCAGCAGCCAAGCGGAAGCCAGCTCCTATAATTCACCCCTCCACTTT. Its translation: CASSQAEASSYNSPLHF. The chain links TRBV4-1 to TRBJ1-6, with D unresolved. Germline CDR1 is MGHRA and CDR2 is YSYEKL. Trimming took 1 base from V and 0 from J, leaving 10 bases between them. CDR3 size: 17 residues.